This T cell receptor beta chain was documented in a study of shared clonotypes between healthy human individuals (dated by TCRdb to about 2020). For the wider study: A couple of women and a few men aged 18 to 49 years were included in the cohort. To estimate repertoire size and how much clonotypes are shared between individuals, the study performed deep sequencing of blood TCR repertoires from a few healthy adults. To increase sequencing depth and limit assay-specific biases, different laboratories used diverse techniques to prepare libraries and sequence TCR repertoires. Leukapheresis yielded between about 0.94 and 8.9 billion PBMCs per donor. What the study reported, not specific to this receptor: Based on pairwise subsampling, the degree of clonotype sharing among donors was expected to be affected by sequencing depth. Because the study included only a small number of donors, the genetic and exposure-history diversity represented was limited. Only blood was sampled, and tissue TCR repertoires likely differ from those in blood.

The donors were healthy, HIV-negative adults with no recently reported acute infections or vaccinations. Only Caucasian adults living in Nashville, Tennessee, USA were represented among the donors. For unsorted samples, around 90 million PBMCs were counted, and genomic DNA was extracted using the QIAamp DNA Blood Mini kit. Blood was collected by leukapheresis, and PBMCs were isolated by Ficoll-Histopaque density gradient centrifugation and then cryopreserved in liquid nitrogen vapor phase. Using the deep immunoSEQ assay, multiplex PCR amplified TCR CDR3 regions from genomic DNA. For each cell subset, the extracted genomic DNA was distributed evenly across all wells of several immunoSEQ 96-well plates, and each plate served as one replicate. For unsorted PBMC, around 290 ng of genomic DNA, equivalent to about 30,000 T cell genomes, went into each replicate PCR. Ten immunoSEQ deep assay plates were used to sequence unsorted PBMC genomic DNA. Purified libraries were quantified with a Qubit 3.0 fluorometer, sized on a Bioanalyzer 2100, and re-quantified with the KAPA Library Quantification kit. Each immunoSEQ 96-well plate was sequenced on its own single-read 150-cycle Illumina NextSeq 550 flow cell. From the authors' description of their analysis: The immunoSEQ output contained only junctional sequences without quality scores, so filtering could not match that applied to full-length reads. Sequences were annotated with PyIR, a Python wrapper for IgBLAST v1.9, using IMGT germline references to assign V/J genes and CDR3. Reads were filtered out if the reads had weak V/J assignments (E-value above 1e-6), no CDR3, stop codons, out-of-frame junctions, or ambiguous translated residues. V3J clonotypes were defined as sequences sharing an identical inferred V gene, J gene, and CDR3 amino acid sequence. Percentage overlap between repertoires was computed as shared unique clonotypes divided by the size of the smaller repertoire. RTK rarefaction, the Chao1 estimator, and Recon v2.1 estimates of unobserved clonotypes were used to assess repertoire richness. Not all clones reach the TCRdb copy of this immuneACCESS table, which keeps in-frame sequences only. Checked studies attribute under half of the gap to unresolved V genes and leave the rest unexplained. Clone size and V and J calls were adopted from that table, with D and trimming inferred from the DNA. This sample is represented by about 480,000 clones; less than 85% of them were singletons. Over 10% of the sample comes from the top ten.

As concerns this clone: It has no known antigen specificity. No much larger clone exists at a distance of one base, and base qualities are not known.

This TCR was sampled from a middle-aged woman in good health. Some clones in this sample may be carry-over from other donors' samples. Specimen: PBMCs.

The CDR3 protein: CTSSQTTERGTALAKNIQYF. At the DNA level, the sequence is TGCACCAGCAGCCAGACGACAGAACGAGGGACTGCGCTAGCCAAAAACATTCAGTACTTC. The chain is assembled from TRBV1 and TRBJ2-4; the table's D call, TRBD2, was not checked against the DNA. TRBV1 is a listed pseudogene. The CDR3 runs 20 amino acids, cysteine and phenylalanine included. The DNA shown is the 60-base CDR3, in frame from base 1.